The 14 T cell receptor beta chains in this list originate from one sample, sequenced in a study of PD-1 blockade in classical Hodgkin lymphoma. The method was immunoSEQ multiplex PCR; TCRdb's version includes in-frame clones alone and lacks a portion of them. The table shows approximately 61,000 clones, with around nine tenths occurring only once. Time point in this sample: cycle 4 day 1 (C4D1), after more than five weeks of nivolumab. Each patient relapsed following autologous stem cell transplantation, and prior brentuximab vedotin exposure differed. The source material was peripheral blood mononuclear cells (PBMCs), sampled before the fourth cycle of nivolumab. Receptors were obtained from a human donor with classical Hodgkin lymphoma.

This clone was counted a few times. The chain employs TRBV11-2 and TRBJ2-5, with 9 positions matching TRBD1. The junction had 7 bases not matched to a gene; V was cut back by 5 bases and J by 0 bases. This CDR3 contains 16 residues. Germline values: CDR1 SGHAT, CDR2 FQNNGV. CDR3 coding DNA: TGTGCCAGCAGCACCTGGACAGGGGCAAACCAAGAGACCCAGTACTTC. It yields the protein CASSTWTGANQETQYF.

J is TRBJ2-3 and V is TRBV28; possible D gene TRBD2, 6 bases. The CDR3 spans 16 residues. In germline, CDR1 is MDHEN, CDR2 SYDVKM. V was cut by 6 bases and J by 6 bases, with 22 bases left in between. As DNA, the CDR3 is TGTGCCAGCAGCAAAATTGGTTTGGAGGGTAGGGATACGCAGTATTTT. This translates into CASSKIGLEGRDTQYF.

This sequence joins TRBV6-6 and TRBJ1-2; weak D call: TRBD1 (5 bases). The CDR3 sequence is 14 residues long. V was trimmed by 7 bases and J by 0 bases, leaving 12 bases between them. The germline V gene encodes CDR1 MNHNY and CDR2 SVGAGI (reference sequence). DNA for the CDR3: TGTGCCAGCAACCGGGACGCAGCTAACTATGGCTACACCTTC. This sequence encodes CASNRDAANYGYTF.

V is TRBV7-8 and J is TRBJ1-5, with D perhaps matching TRBD1 (5 bases). The CDR3 sequence is 16 residues long. CDR1 is SGHVS, CDR2 FQNEAQ, per germline. Trimming shortened V by 5 bases and J by 0 bases, and 14 bases separated the two germline ends. CDR3 DNA: TGTGCCAGCAGCCCGGACATCGGGCGTAGCAATCAGCCCCAGCATTTT. Translated: CASSPDIGRSNQPQHF.

The rearrangement joins TRBV5-1 to TRBJ2-5; the match to TRBD2 covers 15 bases. Per germline, CDR1 SGHRS and CDR2 YFSETQ. The CDR3 has 17 residues. J was trimmed by 5 bases and V by 4 bases; bases with no gene match: 9. The CDR3 DNA is TGCGCCAGCAGCGCTGGACTAGCGGGGGGGCCGGCCGAGACCCAGTACTTC. Residues: CASSAGLAGGPAETQYF.

The CDR3 DNA sequence: TGTGCCAGCAGTTCCCCGGACAGGTCCCTCTATGGCTACACCTTC. The encoded protein is CASSSPDRSLYGYTF. This rearrangement joins TRBV6-5 to TRBJ1-2, with TRBD1 matching over 7 bases. This CDR3 contains 15 residues. Germline V gene lookup returns CDR1 MNHEY and CDR2 SVGAGI. V shed 4 bases, J shed 4 bases, and the junction held 9 bases outside the gene matches.

CDR3 amino acids: CSVHRDTPHEQFF. In DNA, the CDR3 is TGCAGCGTCCACCGGGACACCCCCCATGAGCAGTTCTTC. The chain carries TRBV29-1 and TRBJ2-1; D may be TRBD1 (6 bases). The germline CDR1 and CDR2 sequences are SQVTM and ANQGSEA. The CDR3 covers 13 residues. Trimming pared 6 bases from V and 8 bases from J, leaving 17 bases between.

The chain has TRBV7-9 and TRBJ2-7, with D unclear. The V gene's germline CDR1 is SEHNR and CDR2 FQNEAQ (reference sequence). The CDR3 sequence is 14 residues long. With 1 base removed from V and 6 bases from J, the gap between germline ends came to 13 bases. The CDR3, as DNA: TGTGCCAGCAGCTTAGGCAGGCGACGATTCGAGCAGTACTTC. Amino acid sequence: CASSLGRRRFEQYF.

J is TRBJ1-6 and V is TRBV2; 9 bases fit TRBD1. CDR1 is SNHLY and CDR2 is FYNNEI in the germline V gene. Unmatched junction bases numbered 9, after V lost 6 bases and J lost 6 bases. The CDR3 runs to 16 residues. The CDR3 is CASRDTGGGSNSPLHF. The DNA of the CDR3 is TGTGCCAGCAGGGACACAGGGGGCGGCAGTAATTCACCCCTCCACTTT.

J is TRBJ2-3 and V is TRBV5-1; 12 bases align to TRBD1. CDR3 length equals 15 residues. The germline V gene encodes CDR1 SGHRS and CDR2 YFSETQ. After removal of 5 bases from V and 0 bases from J, the junction contained 1 base not matched to a gene. In DNA form, the CDR3 reads TGCGCCAGCAGGGGACAGGGGGCAAGCACAGATACGCAGTATTTT. Its protein is CASRGQGASTDTQYF.

The chain links TRBV4-2 to TRBJ2-3; 9 nucleotides match TRBD2. V lost 1 base to trimming and J lost 3 bases; unmatched junction nucleotides: 2. Germline CDR1 and CDR2: LGHNA and YNFKEQ. The CDR3 is made up of 15 amino acids. In DNA form, the CDR3 reads TGTGCCAGCAGCCAAGGCGGGGGGGAGACAGATACGCAGTATTTT. Protein product: CASSQGGGETDTQYF.

The chain joins TRBV5-1 to TRBJ1-4; maybe TRBD1 (5 bases). The V end lost 5 bases, the J end lost 7 bases, and 12 bases lay between the germline ends. The CDR3 totals 13 residues. Germline assignment: CDR1 SGHRS and CDR2 YFSETQ. In nucleotides, the CDR3 is TGCGCCAGCAGAGAGACAGTAGGTGAAAAACTGTTTTTT. Its translation is CASRETVGEKLFF.

Comments on this clone: The sample holds other DNA sequences that translate to the same CDR3. The chain recombines TRBV5-1 with TRBJ1-5; 9 nucleotides agree with TRBD1. V lost 0 bases, J lost 4 bases, and 2 bases stayed unmatched. This CDR3 is built from 15 residues. The germline V gene encodes CDR1 SGHRS and CDR2 YFSETQ. CDR3 bases: TGCGCCAGCAGCTTGGAGGGACAGGGAAATCAGCCCCAGCATTTT. Protein: CASSLEGQGNQPQHF.

The genes are TRBV5-1 and TRBJ1-4; 8 nucleotides match TRBD1. The junction had 3 bases not matched to a gene; V was cut back by 1 base and J by 1 base. The CDR3 is 16 amino acids. Germline CDR1 reads SGHRS; CDR2 reads YFSETQ. CDR3 sequence: CASSLNGQGTNEKLFF. The CDR3 coding sequence is TGCGCCAGCAGCTTGAACGGACAGGGAACTAATGAAAAACTGTTTTTT. The full variable domain, completed using reference TRBV5-1 and TRBJ1-4, is KAGVTQTPRYLIKTRGQQVTLSCSPISGHRSVSWYQQTPGQGLQFLFEYFSETQRNKGNFPGRFSGRQFSNSRSEMNVSTLELGDSALYLCASSLNGQGTNEKLFFGSGTQLSVL.